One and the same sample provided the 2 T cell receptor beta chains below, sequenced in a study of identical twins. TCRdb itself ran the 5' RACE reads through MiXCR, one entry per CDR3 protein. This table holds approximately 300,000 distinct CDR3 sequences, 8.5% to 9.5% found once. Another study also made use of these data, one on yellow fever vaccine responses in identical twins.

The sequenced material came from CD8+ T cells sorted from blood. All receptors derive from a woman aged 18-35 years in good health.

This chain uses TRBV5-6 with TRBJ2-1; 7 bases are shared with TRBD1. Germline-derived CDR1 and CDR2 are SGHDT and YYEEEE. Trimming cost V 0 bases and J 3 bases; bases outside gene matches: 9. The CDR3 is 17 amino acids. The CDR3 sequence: CASSLGYYRDSYNEQFF. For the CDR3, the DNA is TGTGCCAGCAGCTTGGGTTATTACCGGGACAGCTACAATGAGCAGTTCTTC.

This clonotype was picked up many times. The CDR3, as DNA: TGCAGCGTTGATAATTTTTCGGGAGGCGCCTACAATGAGCAGTTCTTC. It specifies CSVDNFSGGAYNEQFF. The chain joins TRBV29-1 to TRBJ2-1; 7 bases line up with TRBD2. The CDR3 totals 16 residues. The germline gives CDR1 SQVTM, CDR2 ANQGSEA. The V and J ends lost 3 bases and 2 bases, in that order; junction bases with no gene match: 10.